This is a list of T cell receptor beta chains from one sample in a study of blood T cell repertoires in COVID-19. Sequenced by immunoSEQ multiplex PCR; TCRdb stores in-frame clones only, minus some. Altogether about 370,000 clones are present, around 87% being singletons, with the ten largest covering 10%. Sequences were obtained from peripheral blood. Receptor source: a woman in her thirties with COVID-19, enrolled during active disease. Each CDR3 is given with its conserved first and last residue. The order of the fields is D gene, V gene, J gene, clone size, CDR3 protein, CDR3 DNA. The D gene is left open where the match is weak. Only some rows state a clone size, as once, few, many or a class for expanded clones.

.	TRBV4-3	TRBJ2-1	.	CASSQDDSYNEQFF	TGCGCCAGCAGCCAAGATGACAGTTACAATGAGCAGTTCTTC
.	TRBV29-1	TRBJ1-2	.	CSVESGHLNYGYTF	TGCAGCGTTGAATCGGGACACCTTAACTATGGCTACACCTTC
.	TRBV4-2	TRBJ2-3	.	CASSQVDGTSTDTQYF	TGTGCCAGCAGCCAAGTTGACGGGACTAGCACAGATACGCAGTATTTT
.	TRBV19	TRBJ2-5	.	CASSVRRGSYQETQYF	TGTGCCAGTAGTGTAAGACGTGGGAGTTACCAAGAGACCCAGTACTTC
.	TRBV3-1/TRBV3-2	TRBJ2-7	.	CASSQVAGSYYEQYF	TGTGCCAGCAGCCAAGTGGCGGGTTCTTACTACGAGCAGTACTTC
TRBD1	TRBV5-4	TRBJ1-6	.	CASSLLGTGNSPLHF	TGTGCCAGCAGCTTGCTCGGGACAGGGAACTCACCCCTCCACTTT
TRBD2	TRBV12-5	TRBJ2-1	once	CASGSGLAGGLSNEQFF	TGTGCTAGTGGTTCGGGACTAGCGGGAGGGCTATCCAATGAGCAGTTCTTC
.	TRBV6-5	TRBJ1-6	once	CASSQGYNSPLHF	TGTGCCAGCAGCCAGGGCTATAATTCACCCCTCCACTTT
TRBD1	TRBV10-3	TRBJ1-5	.	CAISNKDRVEDQPQHF	TGTGCCATCAGCAACAAAGACAGGGTAGAGGATCAGCCCCAGCATTTT
TRBD1	TRBV2	TRBJ1-6	few	CASSAVPGQGSPLHF	TGTGCCAGCAGCGCCGTCCCGGGACAGGGCTCACCCCTCCACTTT
.	TRBV27	TRBJ1-2	few	CASSLSQGNANYGYTF	TGTGCCAGCAGTTTATCGCAGGGAAACGCTAACTATGGCTACACCTTC
TRBD1	TRBV5-1	TRBJ1-1	.	CASSSGTGDPEAFF	TGCGCCAGCAGCTCCGGGACAGGGGATCCTGAAGCTTTCTTT
.	TRBV4-1	TRBJ1-3	.	CASSLISGNTIYF	TGCGCCAGCAGCCTAATCTCTGGAAACACCATATATTTT
TRBD1	TRBV7-9	TRBJ2-3	.	CASSLGQGFNTDTQYF	TGTGCCAGCAGCCTCGGACAGGGTTTTAACACAGATACGCAGTATTTT
TRBD1	TRBV3-1/TRBV3-2	TRBJ2-5	.	CASSPRTGRETQYF	TGTGCCAGCAGCCCACGGACAGGGCGGGAGACCCAGTACTTC
.	TRBV18	TRBJ2-3	.	CASSRGEGTDTQYF	TGTGCCAGCTCACGGGGAGAGGGCACAGATACGCAGTATTTT
TRBD2	TRBV9	TRBJ2-1	.	CASSVDAGGYNEQFF	TGTGCCAGCAGCGTAGATGCGGGAGGTTATAATGAGCAGTTCTTC
.	TRBV4-3	TRBJ2-3	.	CASSLSTGRGDTQYF	TGCGCCAGCAGCCTATCTACCGGGCGGGGAGATACGCAGTATTTT
TRBD1	TRBV20-1	TRBJ1-5	.	CSASTGVQRPQHF	TGCAGTGCTAGTACAGGGGTCCAACGGCCCCAGCATTTT
.	TRBV9	TRBJ2-3	.	CASNSDITSTDTQYF	TGTGCCAGCAATTCCGACATCACTAGCACAGATACGCAGTATTTT
TRBD2	TRBV28	TRBJ2-7	once	CASSWTSGSGYEQYF	TGTGCCAGCAGTTGGACTAGCGGGAGTGGTTACGAGCAGTACTTC
TRBD2	TRBV5-4	TRBJ2-7	.	CASSLVGGLAGEQYF	TGTGCCAGCAGCTTGGTCGGGGGACTAGCGGGCGAGCAGTACTTC
TRBD2	TRBV3-1/TRBV3-2	TRBJ2-7	.	CASSPAGGRYYEQYF	TGTGCCAGCAGCCCGGCGGGAGGGCGTTACTACGAGCAGTACTTC
.	TRBV7-9	TRBJ2-2	.	CASSSPLLDTGELFF	TGTGCCAGCAGCTCACCCCTACTAGACACCGGGGAGCTGTTTTTT
.	TRBV29-1	TRBJ1-1	once	CSVVVLEAFF	TGCAGCGTTGTTGTGTTAGAAGCTTTCTTT
TRBD1	TRBV4-2	TRBJ1-5	.	CASSQEQGASNQPQHF	TGTGCCAGCAGCCAAGAGCAGGGGGCAAGCAATCAGCCCCAGCATTTT
TRBD1	TRBV18	TRBJ1-1	once	CASSSTGTNTEAFF	TGTGCCAGCTCCTCGACAGGGACGAACACTGAAGCTTTCTTT
.	TRBV9	TRBJ1-3	.	CASSVASGGAGNTIYF	TGTGCCAGCAGCGTAGCCTCGGGGGGCGCTGGAAACACCATATATTTT
TRBD2	TRBV9	TRBJ2-1	.	CASSYRLADYYNEQFF	TGTGCCAGCAGCTACCGACTAGCGGATTACTACAATGAGCAGTTCTTC
TRBD2	TRBV27	TRBJ2-1	once	CASSLWRGSSYNEQFF	TGTGCCAGCAGTTTATGGCGGGGGAGCTCCTACAATGAGCAGTTCTTC
TRBD1	TRBV12-5	TRBJ2-2	.	CASALTGTAPRGTGELFF	TGTGCTAGTGCCCTGACAGGGACCGCCCCACGGGGCACCGGGGAGCTGTTTTTT
TRBD1	TRBV13	TRBJ2-3	.	CASSLTGIDTQYF	TGTGCCAGCAGCCTGACAGGGATAGATACGCAGTATTTT
TRBD1	TRBV28	TRBJ1-2	.	CASSLGTANYGYTF	TGTGCCAGCAGTTTAGGGACAGCTAACTATGGCTACACCTTC
.	TRBV5-1	TRBJ1-6	.	CASMSGGSTYNSPLHF	TGCGCCAGCATGTCTGGAGGGAGCACCTATAATTCACCCCTCCACTTT
.	TRBV28	TRBJ1-1	few	CATEQGNTEAFF	TGTGCCACCGAACAGGGGAACACTGAAGCTTTCTTT
.	TRBV3-1/TRBV3-2	TRBJ2-7	.	CASSQGEAGVDEQYF	TGTGCCAGCAGCCAAGGGGAGGCGGGTGTAGACGAGCAGTACTTC
.	TRBV7-8	TRBJ1-4	.	CASSFSAEATNEKLFF	TGTGCCAGCAGCTTTTCGGCGGAAGCAACTAATGAAAAACTGTTTTTT
.	TRBV7-2	TRBJ2-7	.	CASSLAGAHEQYF	TGTGCCAGCAGCTTAGCGGGAGCCCACGAGCAGTACTTC
TRBD1	TRBV25-1	TRBJ2-1	.	CASRGDRDRPEQFF	TGTGCCAGCAGGGGGGACAGGGATAGGCCTGAGCAGTTCTTC
.	TRBV6-2/TRBV6-3	TRBJ2-5	.	CASSSDSHRWETQYF	TGTGCCAGCAGTTCGGACAGTCATCGGTGGGAGACCCAGTACTTC
.	TRBV18	TRBJ2-3	.	CASSPPGASTDTQYF	TGTGCCAGCTCACCACCAGGAGCAAGCACAGATACGCAGTATTTT
.	TRBV9	TRBJ1-6	.	CASSVTGTYNSPLHF	TGTGCCAGCAGCGTAACAGGGACCTATAATTCACCCCTCCACTTT
TRBD1	TRBV2	TRBJ2-3	.	CASSGEGQGPTDTQYF	TGTGCCAGCAGTGGGGAGGGACAGGGCCCAACAGATACGCAGTATTTT
TRBD2	TRBV6-5	TRBJ2-5	.	CASSYSAGGWQETQYF	TGTGCCAGCAGTTACTCAGCGGGGGGGTGGCAAGAGACCCAGTACTTC
.	TRBV4-1	TRBJ1-5	.	CASSQVLSGLHQPQHF	TGCGCCAGCAGCCAAGTGTTGTCAGGGTTGCATCAGCCCCAGCATTTT
TRBD2	TRBV27	TRBJ2-1	once	CASRGDYKQFF	TGTGCCAGCAGGGGGGACTACAAGCAGTTCTTC
TRBD2	TRBV7-9	TRBJ2-3	.	CASSFGGSSDTQYF	TGTGCCAGCAGCTTTGGCGGGAGCTCAGATACGCAGTATTTT
TRBD1	TRBV9	TRBJ2-5	.	CASSVEGQYQETQYF	TGTGCCAGCAGCGTAGAGGGACAGTACCAAGAGACCCAGTACTTC
TRBD2	TRBV27	TRBJ2-3	once	CASSLEGTSDYGTDTQYF	TGTGCCAGCAGTTTAGAGGGGACTAGCGATTATGGCACAGATACGCAGTATTTT
.	TRBV9	TRBJ2-3	.	CASSVSQDTQYF	TGTGCCAGCAGCGTGTCCCAGGATACGCAGTATTTT
.	TRBV5-1	TRBJ2-7	.	CASSFRVGPGEQYF	TGCGCCAGCAGCTTCCGGGTGGGGCCCGGCGAGCAGTACTTC
.	TRBV3-1/TRBV3-2	TRBJ2-2	.	CASSPPRVVNTGELFF	TGTGCCAGCAGCCCCCCCCGGGTTGTTAACACCGGGGAGCTGTTTTTT
.	TRBV4-3	TRBJ1-5	.	CASSQGLGGVVPQHF	TGCGCCAGCAGCCAAGGGTTAGGGGGGGTTGTGCCCCAGCATTTT